This T cell receptor beta chain is from a study of neurological immune-mediated disorders. A total of 2 million PBMCs stored at -80 degrees C provided the unsorted libraries. CDR1 and CDR2 from the germline V gene are SGHRS and YFSETQ. The CDR3 is 15 amino acids. V trimming: 4 bases; J trimming: 4 bases; junction bases outside the gene matches: 8. Many counts were recorded for this clonotype. In TCRdb, the 5' RACE reads were re-called with MiXCR into one record per CDR3 protein. In the table there are tens of thousands of distinct CDR3 sequences, almost 2.5% of which are singletons. The TCR sequence derives from a woman in her forties or fifties with multiple sclerosis. Specimen: PBMCs. The gene calls are TRBV5-1 and TRBJ1-2; 9 bases are shared with TRBD1. Written as DNA, the CDR3 is TGCGCCAGCAGCCAAACAGGGGGCAGGAGCTATGGCTACACCTTC. This codes for CASSQTGGRSYGYTF. The whole variable domain, remainder taken from reference TRBV5-1 and TRBJ1-2, is KAGVTQTPRYLIKTRGQQVTLSCSPISGHRSVSWYQQTPGQGLQFLFEYFSETQRNKGNFPGRFSGRQFSNSRSEMNVSTLELGDSALYLCASSQTGGRSYGYTFGSGTRLTVV.